One and the same sample provided the 9 T cell receptor beta chains below, sequenced in a study of cytotoxic CD8 clonotypes in ibrutinib-treated CLL. Assay used: immunoSEQ multiplex PCR; TCRdb lists only in-frame clones, some missing. The profile covers hundreds of thousands of clones, with almost 80% appearing a single time and about 6.3% taken by the ten largest. Here the sequenced sample was PBMCs, taken before ibrutinib treatment. These receptors originate from a human donor with chronic lymphocytic leukemia.

This chain links TRBV5-1 with TRBJ1-2, with D perhaps matching TRBD1 (6 bases). V gave up 4 bases and J gave up 3 bases, with 13 bases separating them. Germline values: CDR1 SGHRS, CDR2 YFSETQ. This CDR3 spans 14 amino acids. CDR3 sequence: CASSRTVLDYGYTF. The CDR3 DNA reads as TGCGCCAGCAGCCGGACAGTCCTAGACTATGGCTACACCTTC.

The chain is built from TRBV2 and TRBJ2-1; D is tentatively TRBD1 or TRBD2 (5 bases each). V shed 2 bases and J shed 1 base, with 9 bases lying between them. This CDR3 is 15 amino acids long. CDR1 SNHLY and CDR2 FYNNEI come from the germline V gene. CDR3: CASSELGESYNEQFF. CDR3 coding DNA: TGTGCCAGCAGTGAATTGGGGGAGTCCTACAATGAGCAGTTCTTC.

The chain combines TRBV6-5 with TRBJ2-7; D is undetermined. Per germline, CDR1 MNHEY and CDR2 SVGAGI. CDR3 length: 11 residues. The germline V and J ends were trimmed by 6 bases and 4 bases, with 7 bases remaining between them. CDR3 protein: CASSREYEQYF. The CDR3 DNA reads TGTGCCAGCAGCCGCGAATACGAGCAGTACTTC.

The chain is built from TRBV9 and TRBJ2-3; 8 bases map to TRBD2. Looked up from germline, CDR1 is SGDLS and CDR2 is YYNGEE. The CDR3 is made up of 16 amino acids. The ends lost 0 bases at V and 0 bases at J; junction bases unmatched: 3. In DNA, the CDR3 is TGTGCCAGCAGCGTAGTTACTAGCGGTAGCACAGATACGCAGTATTTT. Translation gives CASSVVTSGSTDTQYF. Together with reference TRBV9 and TRBJ2-3, the CDR3 gives the full variable domain: DSGVTQTPKHLITATGQRVTLRCSPRSGDLSVYWYQQSLDQGLQFLIQYYNGEERAKGNILERFSAQQFPDLHSELNLSSLELGDSALYFCASSVVTSGSTDTQYFGPGTRLTVL.

This chain links TRBV29-1 with TRBJ2-7; D possibly corresponds to TRBD1 (5 bases). This CDR3 has 14 amino acids. The germline V gene encodes CDR1 SQVTM and CDR2 ANQGSEA. The CDR3 DNA follows: TGCAGTGTTAGGGGCAGATTAACCCCCTACGAGCAGTACTTC. Translated: CSVRGRLTPYEQYF.

The chain employs TRBV10-2 and TRBJ2-7, with 7 bases fitting TRBD2. CDR3 length equals 12 residues. The germline gives CDR1 WSHSY, CDR2 SAAADI. Trimming removed 3 bases from V and 8 bases from J; junction bases left unmatched: 4. CDR3 nucleotides: TGCGCCAGCAGTGAAATAAGCGGGAAGCAGTACTTC. Translated: CASSEISGKQYF.

The J gene is TRBJ2-7, the V gene TRBV29-1; D not certain. Trimming pared 7 bases from V and 3 bases from J, leaving 10 bases between. Germline values: CDR1 SQVTM, CDR2 ANQGSEA. This CDR3 comprises 11 residues. The CDR3 sequence: CSAGYNYEQYF. CDR3 coding DNA: TGCAGCGCCGGTTATAACTACGAGCAGTACTTC.

The chain couples TRBV6-6 to TRBJ2-1; 15 nucleotides agree with TRBD2. The ends lost 10 bases at V and 9 bases at J; junction bases unmatched: 10. Germline CDR1 is MNHNY and CDR2 is SVGAGI (reference sequence). The CDR3 is made up of 15 amino acids. The CDR3 loop reads CATRTSGRAKSEQFF. The CDR3, as DNA: TGTGCCACTAGGACTAGCGGGAGGGCGAAAAGTGAGCAGTTCTTC.

The chain couples TRBV7-2 to TRBJ2-1; 8 bases map to TRBD1. This CDR3 has 17 amino acids. With V trimmed by 3 bases and J by 0 bases, 7 bases remained unmatched. Germline V CDR1 and CDR2: SGHTA, FQGNSA. This chain's CDR3 is CASSFWTGTFSYNEQFF. The CDR3 region has the DNA TGTGCCAGCAGCTTTTGGACAGGGACTTTCTCCTACAATGAGCAGTTCTTC.